The 18 T cell receptor beta chains given below trace back to one sample, sequenced in a study of blood T cell repertoires in COVID-19. The data were produced by immunoSEQ multiplex PCR, yet TCRdb's version contains in-frame clones alone and is incomplete. This table has 490,000 or so clones, roughly 90% appearing once. Specimen: PBMCs or T cells enriched from blood (not recorded which). All receptors derive from a woman between 40 and 55 years old who had recovered from COVID-19.

The gene calls are TRBV19 and TRBJ1-1; 8 bases align to TRBD1. CDR1 and CDR2 (germline): LNHDA, SQIVND (reference sequence). The V and J ends lost 4 bases and 1 base, in that order; junction bases with no gene match: 5. The CDR3 extends over 15 amino acids. The CDR3 loop reads CASSNLGQENTEAFF. The CDR3, as DNA: TGTGCCAGTAGTAACCTGGGACAGGAGAACACTGAAGCTTTCTTT.

This clone was counted a single time. V is TRBV7-2 and J is TRBJ2-7; possibly TRBD2 for D (5 bases). The CDR3 runs to 13 residues. CDR1 is SGHTA, CDR2 FQGNSA, per germline. V gave up 2 bases and J gave up 3 bases, with 8 bases separating them. CDR3 DNA sequence: TGTGCCAGCAGCTTACACGGAGGCTACGAGCAGTACTTC. The encoded protein is CASSLHGGYEQYF.

This clone was detected many times. The chain recombines TRBV10-3 with TRBJ2-2, with TRBD1 matching over 7 bases. Germline CDR1 reads ENHRY; CDR2 reads SYGVKD. The trim removed 2 bases at V and 4 bases at J, leaving 4 bases unmatched. This CDR3 spans 15 amino acids. This chain's CDR3 is CAISEGTDPTGELFF. CDR3 sequence (DNA): TGTGCCATCAGTGAGGGGACAGACCCCACCGGGGAGCTGTTTTTT.

The V call is TRBV11-3, the J call TRBJ1-1; no reliable D call. Trimming took off 5 bases at V and 1 base at J, with 11 bases between the two ends. Germline V gives CDR1 SGHNT, CDR2 YENEEA. The CDR3 covers 14 residues. Written as DNA, the CDR3 is TGTGCCAGCAGCCCAGCGGTGGGGAACACTGAAGCTTTCTTT. As protein: CASSPAVGNTEAFF.

CDR3 protein: CASSLDSKREFNEQFF. CDR3 DNA sequence: TGTGCCAGCAGCTTAGATAGCAAGCGGGAGTTCAATGAGCAGTTCTTC. The gene calls are TRBV11-3 and TRBJ2-1; the match to TRBD2 covers 8 bases. The CDR3 spans 16 residues. The junction had 7 bases not matched to a gene; V was cut back by 0 bases and J by 6 bases. CDR1 SGHNT and CDR2 YENEEA come from the germline V gene.

This chain uses TRBV19 with TRBJ1-5; D not certain. The CDR3 is made up of 12 amino acids. The V and J ends lost 5 bases and 7 bases respectively, with 9 bases between them. Germline CDR1 reads LNHDA; CDR2 reads SQIVND (reference sequence). The CDR3 nucleotides read TGTGCCAGTAGTTTTTGGCAGCAGCCCCAGCATTTT. Translation gives CASSFWQQPQHF.

The chain joins TRBV5-1 to TRBJ1-4, with 8 nucleotides matching TRBD1. The ends lost 4 bases at V and 0 bases at J; junction bases unmatched: 17. The CDR3 has 20 amino acids. CDR1 is SGHRS and CDR2 is YFSETQ in the germline V gene. Here the CDR3 DNA reads TGCGCCAGCAGCCGGGGGACAGGTGGCTCACTGGGGCCAACTAATGAAAAACTGTTTTTT. Residues: CASSRGTGGSLGPTNEKLFF.

Regarding this clone: One end of the junction is discordant with germline, which a read error may explain. The J gene is TRBJ1-2, the V gene TRBV27; a possible D gene is TRBD1 (6 bases). This CDR3 has 13 residues. CDR1 and CDR2 from the germline V gene are MNHEY and SMNVEV (reference sequence). The CDR3 DNA is TGTGCCAGCAGACCCTCGGGGGGCGGAGGCTACACCTTT. Translating gives CASRPSGGGGYTF.

The CDR3 is CASSQDHSNTEAFF. The CDR3 nucleotides are TGCGCCAGCAGCCAAGATCATAGTAACACTGAAGCTTTCTTT. The chain recombines TRBV4-3 with TRBJ1-1; D unresolved. Germline V CDR1 and CDR2: LGHNA, YSLEER. This CDR3 region has 14 residues. V shed 0 bases and J shed 2 bases, with 7 bases lying between them.

The rearrangement joins TRBV18 to TRBJ2-5; TRBD2 might be the D (5 bases). V lost 3 bases to trimming and J lost 2 bases, with 10 bases between them. The CDR3 spans 14 residues. CDR1 is KGHSH and CDR2 is LQKENI in the germline V gene. The CDR3 DNA reads TGTGCCAGCTCACCCGGGATCCAACAAGAGACCCAGTACTTC. Translated: CASSPGIQQETQYF.

The V and J genes are TRBV5-4 and TRBJ1-1; a weak D match, TRBD1 (5 bases). V lost 2 bases, J lost 11 bases, and 16 bases lay in between. The CDR3 length is 13 residues. Per the germline V gene, CDR1 is SGHNT and CDR2 is YYREEE (reference sequence). The CDR3 sequence: CASSLEEGRVAFF. CDR3 nucleotide sequence: TGTGCCAGCAGCTTAGAGGAAGGCAGGGTTGCTTTCTTT.

The chain uses TRBV29-1 and TRBJ2-7; D perhaps matches TRBD2 (6 bases). The CDR3 is 13 amino acids. V lost 6 bases, J lost 2 bases, and 14 bases lay in between. In germline, CDR1 is SQVTM, CDR2 ANQGSEA. This CDR3 reads CSVGEARAYEQYF. CDR3 coding DNA: TGCAGCGTGGGGGAGGCCAGAGCCTACGAGCAGTACTTC.

The chain links TRBV27 to TRBJ1-6; 8 nucleotides agree with TRBD1. J lost 9 bases, V lost 5 bases, and 6 bases had no gene match. The CDR3 totals 14 residues. Germline V CDR1 and CDR2: MNHEY, SMNVEV (reference sequence). This chain's CDR3 is CASSPGQAISPLHF. CDR3 bases: TGTGCCAGCAGTCCGGGACAGGCAATTTCACCCCTCCACTTT.

The chain recombines TRBV19 with TRBJ1-6; D gene unclear. V dropped 4 bases and J dropped 10 bases, with 11 bases sitting between them. The length of the CDR3 is 13 residues. CDR1 LNHDA and CDR2 SQIVND come from the germline V gene (reference sequence). This CDR3 is CASSTGLGSPLHF. The CDR3 coding sequence is TGTGCCAGTAGTACGGGATTAGGGTCACCCCTCCACTTT.

This clone was counted only a few times. The rearrangement joins TRBV10-2 to TRBJ1-2, with TRBD1 matching 8 bases. The CDR3 has 15 amino acids. The germline gives CDR1 WSHSY, CDR2 SAAADI. The J segment lost 2 bases and the V segment lost 6 bases, leaving 8 bases of the junction unmatched. This CDR3 reads CASRAGQGGNYGYTF. CDR3 sequence (DNA): TGCGCCAGCAGGGCCGGACAGGGAGGGAACTATGGCTACACCTTC.

This clone has only one observation. This chain connects TRBV9 to TRBJ2-1; TRBD2 aligns across 7 bases. CDR1 SGDLS and CDR2 YYNGEE come from the germline V gene. The CDR3 spans 15 residues. The V gene end was trimmed by 0 bases and the J gene end by 10 bases; junction bases not matched to a gene: 10. DNA for the CDR3: TGTGCCAGCAGCGTAGACGGCCTAGCGGTAGGGGAGCAGTTCTTC. Amino acids: CASSVDGLAVGEQFF.

The V call is TRBV9, the J call TRBJ1-1; 10 bases match TRBD1. The CDR3 runs to 12 residues. Looked up from germline, CDR1 is SGDLS and CDR2 is YYNGEE. J lost 10 bases, V lost 4 bases, and 4 bases had no gene match. The CDR3 nucleotides are TGTGCCAGCAGCTTAGGGACAGGGGCAGCTTTCTTT. Protein: CASSLGTGAAFF.

The chain couples TRBV18 to TRBJ1-4; a weak D match, TRBD1 (6 bases). The germline V gene has CDR1 KGHSH and CDR2 LQKENI. CDR3 length: 17 amino acids. V dropped 2 bases and J dropped 4 bases, with 17 bases sitting between them. CDR3 DNA: TGTGCCAGCTCACCAAGCGCAGGGGATATTGGTAATGAAAAACTGTTTTTT. This sequence encodes CASSPSAGDIGNEKLFF.